This T cell receptor beta chain comes out of a study of T-cell reconstitution after alpha-beta-depleted transplantation in children (dated by TCRdb to 2016 to 2017). Background for the entire study: Using TCR repertoire profiling, the study followed T-cell immune reconstitution in a quantitative way in children after TCRalphabeta/CD19-depleted allogeneic hematopoietic cell transplantation.

Of note for this clonotype: The clone's antigen remains unknown. Base qualities were left out, and no much larger clone turns up one base away.

Library preparation used PCR. These reads were obtained on an Illumina HiSeq 2500. To normalize quantification of the TCRbeta repertoire, the TCR libraries were built with molecular barcoding that relied on unique molecular identifiers. TCRdb took the public reads, trimmed them with fastp at Q25, ran MiXCR for clone calling and kept in-frame beta chains. Rows are combined by CDR3 protein, so each entry shows the most common genes and DNA. Here the sample has around 680,000 distinct CDR3 sequences; approximately 15% occur a single time. The ten biggest clones cover about 1.1% of the sample. The CDR3 runs 15 amino acids, cysteine and phenylalanine included. The only DNA kept is the CDR3, 45 bases in frame from the first base. V is trimmed back by 2 bases and J by 5 bases, and the junction contains 8 bases that no gene match accounts for.

The sequence is built from TRBV12-3 or TRBV12-4 and TRBJ1-1, with TRBD1 matching 7 junction bases. The receptor was isolated from a human donor who donated a stem cell graft to a child with acute myeloid leukemia. The sample here was PBMCs from the stem cell graft donor, taken from the stem cell graft. For the CDR3, the sequence is CASSLWETGRTEAFF. The DNA sequence is as follows: TGTGCCAGCAGTTTATGGGAGACAGGGCGGACTGAAGCTTTCTTT.